These 32 T cell receptor beta chains originate from one sample sequenced in a study of blood T cell repertoires in COVID-19. TCRdb keeps only in-frame clones here, not all; method: immunoSEQ multiplex PCR. The sample has 150,000 to 200,000 clones, roughly 87% seen once. Sequenced: PBMCs or T cells enriched from blood (not recorded which). The source is a human donor with acute COVID-19. The donor label of this sample is uncertain.

This clone was seen once. The V and J genes are TRBV9 and TRBJ2-3; 8 bases are shared with TRBD2. CDR3 size: 13 residues. Trimming cost V 3 bases and J 4 bases; bases outside gene matches: 1. In germline, CDR1 is SGDLS, CDR2 YYNGEE. The CDR3 nucleotides are TGTGCCAGCAGCGCGGGGGGGGCAGATACGCAGTATTTT. This translates into CASSAGGADTQYF.

The sample holds one count of this clone. The gene calls are TRBV7-2 and TRBJ1-6, with a weak D call TRBD1 (5 bases). Per germline, CDR1 SGHTA and CDR2 FQGNSA. V dropped 6 bases and J dropped 9 bases, with 18 bases sitting between them. The CDR3 is made up of 15 amino acids. The CDR3 coding sequence is TGTGCCAGCAGTTACGGGGGGGTTGGAGGTTCACCCCTCCACTTT. As protein: CASSYGGVGGSPLHF.

CDR3 region: CASSQGLSGGANEQFF. CDR3 DNA: TGCGCCAGCAGCCAAGGGTTAAGCGGGGGGGCCAATGAGCAGTTCTTC. The chain uses TRBV4-1 and TRBJ2-1, with TRBD2 matching 10 bases. The CDR3 sequence is 16 residues long. Germline-derived CDR1 and CDR2 are MGHRA and YSYEKL. J was trimmed by 6 bases and V by 1 base; bases with no gene match: 6.

The chain links TRBV30 to TRBJ2-3; D uncertain. Germline-derived CDR1 and CDR2 are GTSNPN and SVGIG (reference sequence). This CDR3 has 13 residues. V lost 0 bases to trimming and J lost 8 bases, with 12 bases between them. The CDR3 sequence is CAWSVNAGSTQYF. In DNA, the CDR3 is TGTGCCTGGAGTGTAAATGCAGGTAGTACGCAGTATTTT.

This chain links TRBV2 with TRBJ2-2; a weak D match, TRBD1 (6 bases). V was clipped by 6 bases and J by 3 bases, with 14 bases between them. The germline CDR1 and CDR2 sequences are SNHLY and FYNNEI. The CDR3 length is 15 residues. For the CDR3, the DNA is TGTGCCAGCAGGGTACCCAGGGGAGACACCGGGGAGCTGTTTTTT. Protein product: CASRVPRGDTGELFF.

This clone was counted once. This chain uses TRBV3-1 (or the pseudogene TRBV3-2) with TRBJ2-5, with TRBD2 as a possible D gene (6 bases). Between the trimmed V and J ends, which lost 6 bases and 2 bases, there was a span of 19 bases. The germline CDR1 and CDR2 sequences are LGHDT and YNNKEL (reference sequence). The CDR3 consists of 16 residues. CDR3 sequence (DNA): TGTGCCAGCAGTCCTGGGCGCGGGGTACGACAAGAGACCCAGTACTTC. Its translation: CASSPGRGVRQETQYF.

The chain couples TRBV6-2 or TRBV6-3 to TRBJ2-6; D gene uncertain. Trimming shortened V by 0 bases and J by 0 bases, and 6 bases separated the two germline ends. Germline values: CDR1 MNHEY, CDR2 SVGEGT. The CDR3 is 16 amino acids. The CDR3 nucleotides read TGTGCCAGCAGTTACTCCCCGGGCTCTGGGGCCAACGTCCTGACTTTC. This gives the protein CASSYSPGSGANVLTF.

CDR3 coding DNA: TGTGCCTGGAGCAGACCAGGGGCCGGGGAGCTGTTTTTT. Translating gives CAWSRPGAGELFF. The genes are TRBV30 and TRBJ2-2; D is possibly TRBD1 (6 bases). CDR1 is GTSNPN, CDR2 SVGIG, per germline (reference sequence). Trimming removed 3 bases at V and 6 bases at J, with 11 bases between. CDR3 size: 13 residues.

The chain is built from TRBV3-1 (or the pseudogene TRBV3-2) and TRBJ1-2, with 10 bases matching TRBD1. Germline V gives CDR1 LGHDT, CDR2 YNNKEL (reference sequence). The ends lost 6 bases at V and 6 bases at J; junction bases unmatched: 10. The CDR3 length is 15 residues. CDR3 DNA: TGTGCCAGCAGAAGTCTTGCGGGACAGGGGAATGGCTACACCTTC. It yields the protein CASRSLAGQGNGYTF.

V is TRBV27 and J is TRBJ2-6; 9 bases line up with TRBD1. The CDR3 is 17 amino acids. Germline V gives CDR1 MNHEY, CDR2 SMNVEV (reference sequence). V trimming: 5 bases; J trimming: 4 bases; junction bases outside the gene matches: 9. The CDR3 reads CASSHPGQGSGANVLTF. In DNA form, the CDR3 reads TGTGCCAGCAGTCATCCGGGACAGGGCTCCGGGGCCAACGTCCTGACTTTC.

The chain recombines TRBV18 with TRBJ1-3; D is ambiguous. From germline, CDR1 is KGHSH and CDR2 LQKENI. Trimming pared 3 bases from V and 0 bases from J, leaving 9 bases between. The CDR3 runs 15 residues. In nucleotides, the CDR3 is TGTGCCAGCTCACCCGTCCCCGGCTCTGGAAACACCATATATTTT. Amino acids: CASSPVPGSGNTIYF.

CDR3 protein: CASSVDSMNTEAFF. CDR3 DNA: TGTGCCAGCAGCGTAGACAGCATGAACACTGAAGCTTTCTTT. The genes are TRBV9 and TRBJ1-1, with D hard to call. There are 14 residues in the CDR3. Between the trimmed V and J ends, which lost 0 bases and 0 bases, there was a span of 6 bases. Germline CDR1 SGDLS, CDR2 YYNGEE.

This sequence joins TRBV19 and TRBJ2-5; D possibly corresponds to TRBD2 (6 bases). The CDR3 contains 12 residues. Germline CDR1 reads LNHDA; CDR2 reads SQIVND (reference sequence). V was trimmed by 7 bases and J by 4 bases, leaving 10 bases between them. This CDR3 reads CASKHGGETQYF. For the CDR3, the DNA is TGTGCCAGTAAGCACGGGGGAGAGACCCAGTACTTC.

This chain joins TRBV6-2 or TRBV6-3 and TRBJ2-1; D possibly corresponds to TRBD1 (5 bases). The CDR3 totals 12 residues. With 4 bases removed from V and 9 bases from J, the gap between germline ends came to 10 bases. CDR1 is MNHEY and CDR2 is SVGEGT in the germline V gene. CDR3 sequence (DNA): TGTGCCAGCAGTTCCCAGGGTACTGAGCAGTTCTTC. Translation: CASSSQGTEQFF.

The CDR3, as DNA: TGTGCCTGGAGTACGCAGGGGAACACTGAAGCTTTCTTT. Translation: CAWSTQGNTEAFF. The V call is TRBV30, the J call TRBJ1-1; weak D call: TRBD1 (5 bases). The CDR3 extends over 13 amino acids. With 2 bases removed from V and 1 base from J, the gap between germline ends came to 8 bases. Per the germline V gene, CDR1 is GTSNPN and CDR2 is SVGIG (reference sequence).

In DNA form, the CDR3 reads TGTGCCAGCAGCTTAGGGTTTAGCGGGGGACAAGAGACCCAGTACTTC. It is translated as CASSLGFSGGQETQYF. V and J are TRBV7-6 and TRBJ2-5, with TRBD2 identical over 9 bases. CDR3 size: 16 residues. V was clipped by 1 base and J by 2 bases; unmatched bases: 5. Looked up from germline, CDR1 is SGHVS and CDR2 is FNYEAQ.

The rearrangement joins TRBV11-2 to TRBJ2-4; 11 positions match TRBD2. The trim removed 6 bases at V and 0 bases at J, leaving 7 bases unmatched. There are 17 residues in the CDR3. Germline V gene sequence: CDR1 SGHAT, CDR2 FQNNGV. The DNA of the CDR3 is TGTGCCAGCAGGCTAGCGGGGGGACCTCTAGCCAAAAACATTCAGTACTTC. Its translation: CASRLAGGPLAKNIQYF.

The chain couples TRBV4-2 to TRBJ1-2; D gene uncertain. Trimming removed 4 bases from V and 1 base from J, with 19 bases in between. CDR3 length equals 17 residues. Looked up from germline, CDR1 is LGHNA and CDR2 is YNFKEQ. The CDR3 region is CASSPGETWSINYGYTF. CDR3 in DNA: TGTGCCAGCAGCCCCGGGGAGACATGGAGTATTAACTATGGCTACACCTTC.

The chain combines TRBV2 with TRBJ1-1; no reliable D call. The germline CDR1 and CDR2 sequences are SNHLY and FYNNEI. Trimming pared 6 bases from V and 0 bases from J, leaving 11 bases between. The CDR3 sequence is 14 residues long. This CDR3 reads CASRFTILNTEAFF. CDR3 bases: TGTGCCAGCAGATTTACTATCCTGAACACTGAAGCTTTCTTT.

V gene TRBV10-3 combines with J gene TRBJ1-5, with TRBD1 identical over 8 bases. Germline V gene sequence: CDR1 ENHRY, CDR2 SYGVKD. Trimming cost V 6 bases and J 0 bases; bases outside gene matches: 4. The CDR3 runs to 15 residues. This CDR3 is CAIRGGQDSNQPQHF. The CDR3 DNA is TGTGCCATCAGGGGGGGACAGGATAGCAATCAGCCCCAGCATTTT.

Here the CDR3 DNA reads TGTGCCTGTCTTCTTTGGTGGCACATCGAGAACACTGAAGCTTTCTTT. Encoded protein: CACLLWWHIENTEAFF. V is TRBV30 and J is TRBJ1-1, with D uncertain. V shed 6 bases and J shed 1 base, with 21 bases lying between them. The CDR3 extends over 16 amino acids. Germline CDR1 is GTSNPN and CDR2 is SVGIG (reference sequence).

The chain links TRBV24-1 to TRBJ2-5; D gene ambiguous. This CDR3 is 11 amino acids long. Germline loops: CDR1 KGHDR, CDR2 SFDVKD. V was clipped by 4 bases and J by 7 bases, with 6 bases between them. Here the CDR3 DNA reads TGTGCCACCAGTGACCTATGGACCCAGTACTTC. Translated, it gives CATSDLWTQYF.

CDR3 coding DNA: TGTGCCAGCAGCCCCCAAAGCGGGGGCTACACCTTC. Its translation: CASSPQSGGYTF. This chain connects TRBV7-9 to TRBJ1-2; D is unclear. The germline V gene encodes CDR1 SEHNR and CDR2 FQNEAQ (reference sequence). V gave up 5 bases and J gave up 8 bases, with 12 bases separating them. This CDR3 has 12 residues.

This chain uses TRBV27 with TRBJ1-2, with 7 bases matching TRBD1. Germline V gene lookup returns CDR1 MNHEY and CDR2 SMNVEV (reference sequence). The V gene end was trimmed by 2 bases and the J gene end by 5 bases; junction bases not matched to a gene: 11. The CDR3 runs to 16 residues. In DNA, the CDR3 is TGTGCCAGCAGTTTAAGCCAGACAGGGCCGGGGTATGGCTACACCTTC. Its protein product is CASSLSQTGPGYGYTF.

The chain has TRBV7-9 and TRBJ1-1; tentatively, D is TRBD1 (5 bases). The germline V gene encodes CDR1 SEHNR and CDR2 FQNEAQ (reference sequence). The germline V and J ends were trimmed by 6 bases and 3 bases, with 8 bases remaining between them. CDR3 length: 12 amino acids. In DNA, the CDR3 is TGTGCCAGCAGTCGGGACTACACTGAAGCTTTCTTT. This codes for CASSRDYTEAFF. Full variable domain (outside the CDR3, taken from reference TRBV7-9 and TRBJ1-1): DTGVSQNPRHKITKRGQNVTFRCDPISEHNRLYWYRQTLGQGPEFLTYFQNEAQLEKSRLLSDRFSAERPKGSFSTLEIQRTEQGDSAMYLCASSRDYTEAFFGQGTRLTVV.

The J gene is TRBJ1-5, the V gene TRBV27; D gene unclear. This CDR3 has 18 amino acids. The V end lost 1 base, the J end lost 4 bases, and 20 bases lay between the germline ends. CDR1 is MNHEY, CDR2 SMNVEV, per germline (reference sequence). CDR3 loop: CASSLWLWERHLNQPQHF. DNA for the CDR3: TGTGCCAGCAGTTTATGGTTGTGGGAGAGACATCTGAATCAGCCCCAGCATTTT.

V is TRBV5-1 and J is TRBJ1-1, with D maybe TRBD1 (6 bases). In germline, CDR1 is SGHRS, CDR2 YFSETQ. With 0 bases removed from V and 5 bases from J, the gap between germline ends came to 20 bases. This CDR3 comprises 17 residues. Here the CDR3 DNA reads TGCGCCAGCAGCTTGGGGAAAACAGGGTTTACGGGGACTGAAGCTTTCTTT. Amino acid sequence: CASSLGKTGFTGTEAFF.

The CDR3 bases are TGTGCCAGCAGGGGACAGGGAAATGAGCAGTTCTTC. Protein: CASRGQGNEQFF. The chain is built from TRBV2 and TRBJ2-1, with TRBD1 matching 9 bases. This CDR3 is 12 amino acids long. V gave up 6 bases and J gave up 7 bases; unmatched junction bases: 1. Germline loops: CDR1 SNHLY, CDR2 FYNNEI. The variable domain in full, with the rest retrieved from reference TRBV2 and TRBJ2-1, is EPEVTQTPSHQVTQMGQEVILRCVPISNHLYFYWYRQILGQKVEFLVSFYNNEISEKSEIFDDQFSVERPDGSNFTLKIRSTKLEDSAMYFCASRGQGNEQFFGPGTRLTVL.

This chain connects TRBV9 to TRBJ2-3; no clear D gene. Germline CDR1 is SGDLS and CDR2 is YYNGEE. V lost 3 bases to trimming and J lost 2 bases, with 13 bases between them. The CDR3 loop spans 15 amino acids. The CDR3 reads CASSAGKRLTDTQYF. In DNA form, the CDR3 reads TGTGCCAGCAGCGCTGGAAAGCGACTCACAGATACGCAGTATTTT.

The chain combines TRBV11-2 with TRBJ2-7; a weak D match, TRBD1 (6 bases). Trimming took off 5 bases at V and 3 bases at J, with 14 bases between the two ends. CDR1 is SGHAT, CDR2 FQNNGV, per germline. The length of the CDR3 is 14 residues. The CDR3 nucleotides are TGTGCCAGCAGCCATTGGACAGTAAACTACGAGCAGTACTTC. Translation gives CASSHWTVNYEQYF.

The count of this clone is one. The chain uses TRBV13 and TRBJ2-3, with TRBD1 matching 12 bases. The V gene's germline CDR1 is PRHDT and CDR2 FYEKMQ (reference sequence). V was clipped by 5 bases and J by 6 bases; unmatched bases: 12. The CDR3 totals 17 residues. CDR3 in DNA: TGTGCCAGCAGCCACCGGGGGGACAGGGGGCGAGAGGATACGCAGTATTTT. It is translated as CASSHRGDRGREDTQYF.

V usage is TRBV30 and J usage is TRBJ2-7; TRBD2 might be the D (6 bases). In germline, CDR1 is GTSNPN, CDR2 SVGIG (reference sequence). V was trimmed by 7 bases and J by 3 bases, leaving 16 bases between them. The CDR3 runs 13 residues. CDR3 residues: CASSVRGGYEQYF. The CDR3 DNA reads as TGTGCCTCTAGTGTGAGGGGAGGCTACGAGCAGTACTTC.